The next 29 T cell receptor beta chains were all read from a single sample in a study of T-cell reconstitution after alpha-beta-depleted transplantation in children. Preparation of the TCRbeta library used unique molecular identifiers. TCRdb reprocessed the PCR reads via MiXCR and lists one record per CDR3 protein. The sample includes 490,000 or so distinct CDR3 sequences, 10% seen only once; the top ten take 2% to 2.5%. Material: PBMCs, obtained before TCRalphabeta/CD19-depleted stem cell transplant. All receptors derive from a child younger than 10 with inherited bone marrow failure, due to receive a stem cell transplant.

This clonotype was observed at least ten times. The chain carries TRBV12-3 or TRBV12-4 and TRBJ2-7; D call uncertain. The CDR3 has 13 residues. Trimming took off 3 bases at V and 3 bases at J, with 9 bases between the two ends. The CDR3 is CASSFGPGYEQYF. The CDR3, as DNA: TGTGCCAGCAGTTTTGGGCCGGGCTACGAGCAGTACTTC.

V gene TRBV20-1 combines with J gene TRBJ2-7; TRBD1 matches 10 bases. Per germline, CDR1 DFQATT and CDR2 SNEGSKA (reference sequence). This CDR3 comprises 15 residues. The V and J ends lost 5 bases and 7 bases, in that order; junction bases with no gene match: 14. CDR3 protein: CSAEPGQGTWGEQYF. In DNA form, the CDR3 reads TGCAGTGCTGAACCGGGACAGGGGACCTGGGGAGAGCAGTACTTC.

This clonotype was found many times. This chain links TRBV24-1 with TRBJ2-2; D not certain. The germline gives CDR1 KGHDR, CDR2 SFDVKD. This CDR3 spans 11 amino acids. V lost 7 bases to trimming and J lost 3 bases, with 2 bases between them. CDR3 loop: CATRDTGELFF. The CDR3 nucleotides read TGTGCCACCAGGGACACCGGGGAGCTGTTTTTT.

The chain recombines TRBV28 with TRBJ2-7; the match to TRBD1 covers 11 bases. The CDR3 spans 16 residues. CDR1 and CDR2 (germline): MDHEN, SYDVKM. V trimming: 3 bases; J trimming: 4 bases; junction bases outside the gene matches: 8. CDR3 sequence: CASSLVGQGATYEQYF. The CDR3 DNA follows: TGTGCCAGCAGTTTGGTAGGACAGGGGGCAACATACGAGCAGTACTTC.

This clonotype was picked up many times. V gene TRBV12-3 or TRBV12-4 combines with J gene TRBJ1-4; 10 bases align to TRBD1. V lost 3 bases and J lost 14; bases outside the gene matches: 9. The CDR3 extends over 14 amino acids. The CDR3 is CASSFYDRGRDLFF. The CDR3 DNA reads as TGTGCCAGCAGTTTTTACGACAGGGGGCGAGATCTGTTTTTT.

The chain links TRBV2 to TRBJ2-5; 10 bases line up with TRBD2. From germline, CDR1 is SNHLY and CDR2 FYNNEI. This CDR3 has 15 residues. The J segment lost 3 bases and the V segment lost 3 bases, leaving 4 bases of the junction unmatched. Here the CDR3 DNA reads TGTGCCAGCAGTGAGGGACTAGCGCCGAAAGAGACCCAGTACTTC. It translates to CASSEGLAPKETQYF.

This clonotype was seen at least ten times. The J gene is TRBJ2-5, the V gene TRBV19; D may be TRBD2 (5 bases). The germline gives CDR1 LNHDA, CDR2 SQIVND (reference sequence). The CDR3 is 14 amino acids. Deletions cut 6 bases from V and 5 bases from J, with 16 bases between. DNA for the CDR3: TGTGCCAGTAGCCCGGGATCCGCGATGGAGACCCAGTACTTC. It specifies CASSPGSAMETQYF.

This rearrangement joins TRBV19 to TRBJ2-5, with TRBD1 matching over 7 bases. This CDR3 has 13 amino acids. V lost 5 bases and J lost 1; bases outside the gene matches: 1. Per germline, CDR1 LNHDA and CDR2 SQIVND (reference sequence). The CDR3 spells CASSAGGQETQYF. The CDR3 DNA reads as TGTGCCAGTAGTGCAGGGGGCCAAGAGACCCAGTACTTC.

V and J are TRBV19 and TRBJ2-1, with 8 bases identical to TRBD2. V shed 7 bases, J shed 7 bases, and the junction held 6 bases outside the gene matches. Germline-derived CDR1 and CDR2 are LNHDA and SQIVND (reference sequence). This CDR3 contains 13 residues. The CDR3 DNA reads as TGTGCCAGTACAAGCGGGAGTTGGAATGAGCAGTTCTTC. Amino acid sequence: CASTSGSWNEQFF. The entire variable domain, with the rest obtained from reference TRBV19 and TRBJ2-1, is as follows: DGGITQSPKYLFRKEGQNVTLSCEQNLNHDAMYWYRQDPGQGLRLIYYSQIVNDFQKGDIAEGYSVSREKKESFPLTVTSAQKNPTAFYLCASTSGSWNEQFFGPGTRLTVL.

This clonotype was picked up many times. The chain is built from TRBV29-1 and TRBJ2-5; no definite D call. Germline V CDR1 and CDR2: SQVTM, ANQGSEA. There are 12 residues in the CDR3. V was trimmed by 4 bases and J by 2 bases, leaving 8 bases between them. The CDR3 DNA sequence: TGCAGCGTTGGCCAGGCACAAGAGACCCAGTACTTC. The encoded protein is CSVGQAQETQYF. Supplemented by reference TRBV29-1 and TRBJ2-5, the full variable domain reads SAVISQKPSRDICQRGTSLTIQCQVDSQVTMMFWYRQQPGQSLTLIATANQGSEATYESGFVIDKFPISRPNLTFSTLTVSNMSPEDSSIYLCSVGQAQETQYFGPGTRLLVL.

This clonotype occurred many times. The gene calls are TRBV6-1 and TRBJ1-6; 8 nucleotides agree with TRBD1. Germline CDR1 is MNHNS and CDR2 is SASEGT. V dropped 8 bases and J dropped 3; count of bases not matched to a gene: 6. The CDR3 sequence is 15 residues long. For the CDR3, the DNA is TGTGCCAGCTCAACGGGACAGGTCTATAATTCACCCCTCCACTTT. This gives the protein CASSTGQVYNSPLHF.

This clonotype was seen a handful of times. Here the CDR3 reads CASSVNRNQPQHF. The CDR3 nucleotides are TGCGCCAGCAGTGTAAACAGGAATCAGCCCCAGCATTTT. The V gene is TRBV10-2, the J gene TRBJ1-5; possible D gene TRBD1, 5 bases. V was shortened by 4 bases and J by 4 bases, with 8 bases between the two germline ends. CDR3 length: 13 amino acids. CDR1 is WSHSY, CDR2 SAAADI, per germline.

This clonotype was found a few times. In nucleotides, the CDR3 is TGCAGTGCTAGAGATCCTACTAGCGGGAGCTTCTACGAGCAGTACTTC. Its protein product is CSARDPTSGSFYEQYF. The chain is built from TRBV20-1 and TRBJ2-7; 11 nucleotides line up with TRBD2. Losses at the gene ends were 0 bases for V and 3 bases for J; bases not matched to a gene: 7. The length of the CDR3 is 16 residues. Germline V gene data show CDR1 as DFQATT and CDR2 as SNEGSKA (reference sequence).

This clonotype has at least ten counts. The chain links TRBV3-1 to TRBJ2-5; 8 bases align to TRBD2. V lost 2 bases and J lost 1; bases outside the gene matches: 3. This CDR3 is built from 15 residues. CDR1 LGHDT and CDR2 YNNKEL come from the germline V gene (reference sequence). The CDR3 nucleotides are TGTGCCAGCAGCCAACTAGCGGGTATCCAAGAGACCCAGTACTTC. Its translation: CASSQLAGIQETQYF.

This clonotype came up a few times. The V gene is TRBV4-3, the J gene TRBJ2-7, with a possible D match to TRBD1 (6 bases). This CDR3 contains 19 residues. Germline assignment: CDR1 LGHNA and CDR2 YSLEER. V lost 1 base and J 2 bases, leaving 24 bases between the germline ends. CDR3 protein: CASSQGPSGGGPVPYEQYF. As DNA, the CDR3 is TGCGCCAGCAGCCAAGGTCCTAGTGGGGGCGGCCCCGTACCCTACGAGCAGTACTTC.

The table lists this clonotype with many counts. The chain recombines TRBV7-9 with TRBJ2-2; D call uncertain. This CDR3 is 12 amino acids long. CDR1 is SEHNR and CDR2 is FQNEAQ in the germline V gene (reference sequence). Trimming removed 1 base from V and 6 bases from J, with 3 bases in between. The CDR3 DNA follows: TGTGCCAGCAGCTTAGAAGCCGGGGAGCTGTTTTTT. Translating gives CASSLEAGELFF.

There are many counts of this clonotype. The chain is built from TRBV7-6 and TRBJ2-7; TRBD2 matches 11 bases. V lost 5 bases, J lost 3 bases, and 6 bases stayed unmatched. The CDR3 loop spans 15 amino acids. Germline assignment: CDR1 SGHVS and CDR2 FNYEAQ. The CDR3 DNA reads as TGTGCCAGCAGCGTACTAGCGGGGGTCGACTACGAGCAGTACTTC. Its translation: CASSVLAGVDYEQYF.

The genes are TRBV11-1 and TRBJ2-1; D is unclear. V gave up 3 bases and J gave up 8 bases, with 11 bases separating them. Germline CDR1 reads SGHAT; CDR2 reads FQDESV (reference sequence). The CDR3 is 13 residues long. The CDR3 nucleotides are TGTGCCAGCAGCTTTCCCCCATTGGATGAGCAGTTCTTC. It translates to CASSFPPLDEQFF.

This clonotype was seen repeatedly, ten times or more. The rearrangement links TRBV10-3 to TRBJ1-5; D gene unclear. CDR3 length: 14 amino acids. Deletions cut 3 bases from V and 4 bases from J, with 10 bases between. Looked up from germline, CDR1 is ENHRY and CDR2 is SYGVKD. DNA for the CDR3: TGTGCCATCAGTGAAGGTGGATCTAATCAGCCCCAGCATTTT. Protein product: CAISEGGSNQPQHF.

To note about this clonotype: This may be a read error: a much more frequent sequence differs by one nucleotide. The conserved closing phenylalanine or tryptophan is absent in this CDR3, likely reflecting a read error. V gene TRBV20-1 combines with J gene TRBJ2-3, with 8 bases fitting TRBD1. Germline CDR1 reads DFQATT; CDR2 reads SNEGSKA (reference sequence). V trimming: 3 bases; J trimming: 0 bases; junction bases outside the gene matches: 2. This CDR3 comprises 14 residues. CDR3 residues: CSASDRGSTDTQYV. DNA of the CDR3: TGCAGTGCTAGTGACAGGGGTAGCACAGATACGCAGTATGTT.

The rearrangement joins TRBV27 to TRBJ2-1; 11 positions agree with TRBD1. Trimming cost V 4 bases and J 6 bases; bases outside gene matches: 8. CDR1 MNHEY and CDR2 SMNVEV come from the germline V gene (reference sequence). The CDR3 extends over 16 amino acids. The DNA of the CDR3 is TGTGCCAGCAGTTCACGGACAGGGGGCAGGGCCAATGAGCAGTTCTTC. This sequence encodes CASSSRTGGRANEQFF.

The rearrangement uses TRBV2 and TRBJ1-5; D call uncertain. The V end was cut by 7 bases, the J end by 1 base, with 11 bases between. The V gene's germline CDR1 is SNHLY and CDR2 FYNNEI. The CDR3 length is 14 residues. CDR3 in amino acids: CASTDGQSNQPQHF. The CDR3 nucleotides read TGTGCCAGCACGGACGGGCAAAGCAATCAGCCCCAGCATTTT.

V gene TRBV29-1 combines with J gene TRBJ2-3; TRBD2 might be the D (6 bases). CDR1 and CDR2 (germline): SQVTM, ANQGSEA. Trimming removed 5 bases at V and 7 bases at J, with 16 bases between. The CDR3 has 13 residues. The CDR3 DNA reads TGCAGCGTTCCAAGGGACGGAGGGAATACGCAGTATTTT. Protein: CSVPRDGGNTQYF.

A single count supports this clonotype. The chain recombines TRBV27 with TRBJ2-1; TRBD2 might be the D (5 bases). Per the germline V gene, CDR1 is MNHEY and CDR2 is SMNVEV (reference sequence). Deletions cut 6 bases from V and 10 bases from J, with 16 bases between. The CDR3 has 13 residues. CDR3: CASSPLAGREQFF. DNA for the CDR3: TGTGCCAGCAGCCCCCTGGCGGGCAGGGAGCAGTTCTTC.

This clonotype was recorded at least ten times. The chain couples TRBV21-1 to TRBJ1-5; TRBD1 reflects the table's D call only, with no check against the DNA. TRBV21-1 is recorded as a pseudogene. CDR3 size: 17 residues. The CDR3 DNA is TGTGCCAGCAGCAAAGTACAAAGGGGAAATAGCAATCAGCCCCAGCATTTT. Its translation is CASSKVQRGNSNQPQHF.

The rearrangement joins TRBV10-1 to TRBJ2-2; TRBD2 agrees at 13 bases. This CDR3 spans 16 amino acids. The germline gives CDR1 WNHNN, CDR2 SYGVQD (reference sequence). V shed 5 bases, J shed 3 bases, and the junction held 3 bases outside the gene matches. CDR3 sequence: CASSTGTSGDTGELFF. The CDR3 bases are TGCGCCAGCAGTACCGGGACTAGCGGGGACACCGGGGAGCTGTTTTTT.

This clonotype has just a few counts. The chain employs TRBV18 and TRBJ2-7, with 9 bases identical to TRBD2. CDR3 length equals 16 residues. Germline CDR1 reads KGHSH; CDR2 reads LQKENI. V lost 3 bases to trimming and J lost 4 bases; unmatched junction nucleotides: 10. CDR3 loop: CASSPRGLAGWYEQYF. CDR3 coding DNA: TGTGCCAGCTCACCCCGCGGGCTAGCGGGATGGTACGAGCAGTACTTC.

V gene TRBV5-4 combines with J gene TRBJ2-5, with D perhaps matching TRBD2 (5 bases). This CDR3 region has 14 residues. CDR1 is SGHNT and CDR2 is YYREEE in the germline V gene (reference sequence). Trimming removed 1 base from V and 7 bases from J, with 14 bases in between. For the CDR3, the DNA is TGTGCCAGCAGCTTGACGGACGGGATGGGGACCCAGTACTTC. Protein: CASSLTDGMGTQYF.

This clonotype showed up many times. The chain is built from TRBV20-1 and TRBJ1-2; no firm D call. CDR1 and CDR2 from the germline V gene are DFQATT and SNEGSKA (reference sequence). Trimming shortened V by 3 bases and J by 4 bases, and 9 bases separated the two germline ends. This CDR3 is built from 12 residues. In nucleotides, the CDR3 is TGCAGTGCTAGGGGATCGGGCTATGGCTACACCTTC. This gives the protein CSARGSGYGYTF.